This TCR beta chain comes out of a study of vaccination effects on CD4 cells after COVID-19. Study in general: Two doses of either BNT162b2 or mRNA-1273 were given to each participant.

The germline CDR1 and CDR2 sequences are KGHDR and SFDVKD. Unmatched junction bases numbered 4, after V lost 4 bases and J lost 7 bases. The CDR3 has 15 residues. Study findings and constraints: Healthy vaccinees' vaccine-induced clones included only 1 of 255 that recognized common cold coronaviruses.

Produced via immunoSEQ multiplex PCR; TCRdb's table is partial and in-frame only. The table lists over 65,000 clones, 60% to 80% of them singletons. As concerns this clone: Its antigen remains unknown.

Around day 10 of culture, CD4+ T cells were separated out. On days 3 and 7, fresh IL-2 medium replaced half the medium. The chain carries TRBV24-1 and TRBJ2-1, with TRBD1 identical over 12 bases. The receptor was derived from a human donor who received a COVID-19 vaccine. The sample here was CD4+ T cells from PBMCs cultured without peptide, taken before COVID-19 vaccination. CDR3 coding DNA: TGTGCCACCAGTGAGGGACAGGGGGCTCTGAATGAGCAGTTCTTC. Its protein product is CATSEGQGALNEQFF.